This paragraph reports one T cell receptor beta chain. The source of the sample is a study of CD8 T cells in Susac syndrome. Reverse transcription of about 0.45 to 1 ug RNA was carried out with random hexamers. Amplification of TCR beta CDR3 was carried out by immunoSEQ multiplex PCR, which covered 54 Vbeta and 13 Jbeta segments. Using its own MiXCR run on the immunoSEQ multiplex PCR reads, TCRdb lists one record per CDR3 protein. The sample includes approximately 150,000 distinct CDR3 sequences, about 91% of them seen just once. V dropped 6 bases and J dropped 6 bases, with 16 bases sitting between them. The CDR3 contains 14 residues. Looked up from germline, CDR1 is MNHEY and CDR2 is SMNVEV (reference sequence). High-throughput TCR beta sequencing covered peripheral CD8+ and CD4+ T cells.

The gene calls are TRBV27 and TRBJ2-3; D is ambiguous. The origin of this receptor is a human donor in good health. What was sequenced was CD4+ T cells from PBMCs. The CDR3 here is CASSQPYPTDTQYF. In nucleotides, the CDR3 is TGTGCCAGCAGCCAGCCCTATCCCACGGATACGCAGTATTTT.